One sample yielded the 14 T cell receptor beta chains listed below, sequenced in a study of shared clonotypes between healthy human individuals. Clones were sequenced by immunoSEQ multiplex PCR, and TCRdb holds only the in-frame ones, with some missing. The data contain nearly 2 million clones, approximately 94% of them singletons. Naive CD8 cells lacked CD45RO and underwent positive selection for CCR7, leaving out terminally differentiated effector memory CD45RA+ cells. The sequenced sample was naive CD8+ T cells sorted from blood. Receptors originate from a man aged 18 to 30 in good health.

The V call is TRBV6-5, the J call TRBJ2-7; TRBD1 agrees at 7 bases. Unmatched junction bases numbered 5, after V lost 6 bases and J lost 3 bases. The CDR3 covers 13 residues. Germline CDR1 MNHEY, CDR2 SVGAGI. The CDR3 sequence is CASSFYRGYEQYF. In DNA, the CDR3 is TGTGCCAGCAGCTTCTACAGGGGCTACGAGCAGTACTTC.

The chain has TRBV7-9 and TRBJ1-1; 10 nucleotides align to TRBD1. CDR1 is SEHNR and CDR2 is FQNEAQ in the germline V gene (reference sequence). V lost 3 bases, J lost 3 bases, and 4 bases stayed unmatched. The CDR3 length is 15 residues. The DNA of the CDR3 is TGTGCCAGCAGCTTCGGACAGGGGGTGTACACTGAAGCTTTCTTT. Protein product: CASSFGQGVYTEAFF.

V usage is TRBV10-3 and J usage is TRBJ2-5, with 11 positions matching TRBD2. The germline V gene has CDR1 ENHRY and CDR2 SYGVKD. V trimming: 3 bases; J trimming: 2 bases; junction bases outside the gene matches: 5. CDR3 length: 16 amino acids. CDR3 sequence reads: CAISESSGGFQETQYF. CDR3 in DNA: TGTGCCATCAGTGAATCTAGCGGGGGGTTTCAAGAGACCCAGTACTTC.

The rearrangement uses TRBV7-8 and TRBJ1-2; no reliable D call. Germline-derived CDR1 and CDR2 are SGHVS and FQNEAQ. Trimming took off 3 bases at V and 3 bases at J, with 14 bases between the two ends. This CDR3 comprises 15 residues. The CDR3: CASSFGPPLHYGYTF. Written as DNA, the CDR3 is TGTGCCAGCAGCTTCGGGCCTCCTTTACACTATGGCTACACCTTC.

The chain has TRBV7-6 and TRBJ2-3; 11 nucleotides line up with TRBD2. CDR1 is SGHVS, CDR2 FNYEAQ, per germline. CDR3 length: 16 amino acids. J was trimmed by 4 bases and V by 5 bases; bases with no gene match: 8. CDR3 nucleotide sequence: TGTGCCAGCAGCCCAAGCCTAGCGGGAGGCCCAGATACGCAGTATTTT. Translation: CASSPSLAGGPDTQYF.

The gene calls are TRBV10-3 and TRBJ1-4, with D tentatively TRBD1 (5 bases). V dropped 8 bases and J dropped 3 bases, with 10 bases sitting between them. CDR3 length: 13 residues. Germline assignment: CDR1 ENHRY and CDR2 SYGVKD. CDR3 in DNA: TGTGCCATCGCAGACAGAGCTAATGAAAAACTGTTTTTT. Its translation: CAIADRANEKLFF.

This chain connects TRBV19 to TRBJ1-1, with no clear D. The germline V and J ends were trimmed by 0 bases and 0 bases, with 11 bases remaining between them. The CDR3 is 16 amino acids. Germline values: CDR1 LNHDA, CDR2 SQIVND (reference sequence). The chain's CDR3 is CASSIDLESMNTEAFF. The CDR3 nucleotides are TGTGCCAGTAGTATAGATCTTGAGTCCATGAACACTGAAGCTTTCTTT.

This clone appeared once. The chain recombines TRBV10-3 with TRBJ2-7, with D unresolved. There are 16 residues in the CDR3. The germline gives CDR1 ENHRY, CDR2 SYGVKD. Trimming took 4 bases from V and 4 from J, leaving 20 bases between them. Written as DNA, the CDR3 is TGTGCCATCAGTGCCCTCCTGGATTACAGCGCGTACGAGCAGTACTTC. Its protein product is CAISALLDYSAYEQYF.

The chain's CDR3 is CASHRDIRAFF. CDR3 sequence (DNA): TGTGCCAGTCACCGGGACATAAGGGCTTTCTTT. J is TRBJ1-1 and V is TRBV5-5; TRBD1 is a possible D gene (6 bases). Between the trimmed V and J ends, which lost 8 bases and 11 bases, there was a span of 16 bases. The germline V gene has CDR1 SGHKS and CDR2 YYEKEE (reference sequence). This CDR3 is 11 amino acids long.

Here the CDR3 DNA reads TGTGCCAGTAGTGTCGGATCAGGGGGATACAATGAGCAGTTCTTC. As protein: CASSVGSGGYNEQFF. This chain connects TRBV19 to TRBJ2-1; 7 bases are a match to TRBD1. Germline V gives CDR1 LNHDA, CDR2 SQIVND (reference sequence). CDR3 length equals 15 residues. Trimming cost V 5 bases and J 4 bases; bases outside gene matches: 8.

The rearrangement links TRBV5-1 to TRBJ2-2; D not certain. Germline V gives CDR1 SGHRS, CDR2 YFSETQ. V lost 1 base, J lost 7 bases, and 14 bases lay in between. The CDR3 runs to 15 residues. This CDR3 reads CASSLFTEPSGELFF. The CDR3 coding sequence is TGCGCCAGCAGCTTGTTTACTGAGCCGAGCGGGGAGCTGTTTTTT.

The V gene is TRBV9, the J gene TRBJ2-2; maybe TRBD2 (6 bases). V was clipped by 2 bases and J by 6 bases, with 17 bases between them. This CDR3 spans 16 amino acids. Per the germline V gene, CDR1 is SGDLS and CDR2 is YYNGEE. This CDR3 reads CASSVASGVVAGELFF. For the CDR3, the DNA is TGTGCCAGCAGCGTCGCTTCGGGAGTAGTTGCCGGGGAGCTGTTTTTT.

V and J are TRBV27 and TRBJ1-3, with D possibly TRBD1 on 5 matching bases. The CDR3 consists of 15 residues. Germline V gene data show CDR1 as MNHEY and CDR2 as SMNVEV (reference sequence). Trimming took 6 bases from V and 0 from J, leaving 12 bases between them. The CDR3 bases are TGTGCCAGCAGCCACCAGGGCAGCTCTGGAAACACCATATATTTT. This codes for CASSHQGSSGNTIYF.

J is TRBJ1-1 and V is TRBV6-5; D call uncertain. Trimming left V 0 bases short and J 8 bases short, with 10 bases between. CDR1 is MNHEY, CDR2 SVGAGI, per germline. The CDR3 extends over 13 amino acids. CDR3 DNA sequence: TGTGCCAGCAGTTACTCCACACGAACCGAAGCTTTCTTT. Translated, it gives CASSYSTRTEAFF.